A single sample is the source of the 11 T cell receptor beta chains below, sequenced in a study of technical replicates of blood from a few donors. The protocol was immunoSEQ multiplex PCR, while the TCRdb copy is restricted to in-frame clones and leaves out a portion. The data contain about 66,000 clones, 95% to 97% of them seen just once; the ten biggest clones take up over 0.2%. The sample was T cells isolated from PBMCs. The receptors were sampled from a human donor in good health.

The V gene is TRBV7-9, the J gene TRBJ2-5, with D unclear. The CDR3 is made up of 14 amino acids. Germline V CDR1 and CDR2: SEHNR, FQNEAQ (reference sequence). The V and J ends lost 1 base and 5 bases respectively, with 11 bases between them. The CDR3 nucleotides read TGTGCCAGCAGCTTAGATCAATACGAGGAGACCCAGTACTTC. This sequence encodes CASSLDQYEETQYF.

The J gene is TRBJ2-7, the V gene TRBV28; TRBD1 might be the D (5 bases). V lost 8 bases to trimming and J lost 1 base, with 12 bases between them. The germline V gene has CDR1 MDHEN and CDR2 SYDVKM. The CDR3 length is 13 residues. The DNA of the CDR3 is TGTGCCAGCTACCTAGGGGCGTCCTACGAGCAGTACTTC. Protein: CASYLGASYEQYF.

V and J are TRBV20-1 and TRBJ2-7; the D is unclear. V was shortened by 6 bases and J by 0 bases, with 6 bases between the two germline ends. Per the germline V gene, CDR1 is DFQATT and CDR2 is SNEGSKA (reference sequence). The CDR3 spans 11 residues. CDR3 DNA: TGCAGTGCCCCCAGCTCCTACGAGCAGTACTTC. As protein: CSAPSSYEQYF.

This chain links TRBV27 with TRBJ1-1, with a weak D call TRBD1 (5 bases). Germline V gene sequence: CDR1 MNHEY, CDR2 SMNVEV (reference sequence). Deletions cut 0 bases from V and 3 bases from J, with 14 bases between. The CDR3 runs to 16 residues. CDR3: CASSLSGPKGYTEAFF. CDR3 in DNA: TGTGCCAGCAGTTTATCAGGACCTAAGGGGTACACTGAAGCTTTCTTT.

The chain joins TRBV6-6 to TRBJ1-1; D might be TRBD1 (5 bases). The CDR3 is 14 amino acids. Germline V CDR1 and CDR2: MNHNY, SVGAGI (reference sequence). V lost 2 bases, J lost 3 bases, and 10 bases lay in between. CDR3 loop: CASSYGEGHTEAFF. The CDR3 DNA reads TGTGCCAGCAGTTACGGGGAGGGGCACACTGAAGCTTTCTTT.

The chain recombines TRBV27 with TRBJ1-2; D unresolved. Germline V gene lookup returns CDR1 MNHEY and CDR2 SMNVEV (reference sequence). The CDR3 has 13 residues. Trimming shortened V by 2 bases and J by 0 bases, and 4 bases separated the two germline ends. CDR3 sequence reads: CASSLRANYGYTF. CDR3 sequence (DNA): TGTGCCAGCAGTTTAAGAGCTAACTATGGCTACACCTTC.

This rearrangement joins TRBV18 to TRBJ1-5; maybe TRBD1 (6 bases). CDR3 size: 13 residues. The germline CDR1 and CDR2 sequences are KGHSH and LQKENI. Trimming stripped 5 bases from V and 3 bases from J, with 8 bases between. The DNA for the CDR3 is TGTGCCAGCTCATGGGACACCAATCAGCCCCAGCATTTT. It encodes CASSWDTNQPQHF.

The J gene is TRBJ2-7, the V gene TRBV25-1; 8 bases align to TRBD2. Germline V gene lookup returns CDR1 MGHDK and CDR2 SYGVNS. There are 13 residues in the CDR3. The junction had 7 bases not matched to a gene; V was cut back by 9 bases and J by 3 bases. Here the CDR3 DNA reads TGTGCCAGTTCCCTAGCGGGTAGCTACGAGCAGTACTTC. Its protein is CASSLAGSYEQYF.

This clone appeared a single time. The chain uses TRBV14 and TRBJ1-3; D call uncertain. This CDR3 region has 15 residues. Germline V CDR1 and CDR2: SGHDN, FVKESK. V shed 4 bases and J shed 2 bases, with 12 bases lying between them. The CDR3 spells CASSLYPGPGNTIYF. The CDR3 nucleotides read TGTGCCAGCAGCCTCTACCCAGGTCCTGGAAACACCATATATTTT.

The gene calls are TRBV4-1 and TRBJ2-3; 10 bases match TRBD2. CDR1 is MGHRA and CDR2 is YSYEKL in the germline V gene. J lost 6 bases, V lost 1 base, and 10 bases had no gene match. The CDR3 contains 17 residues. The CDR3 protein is CASSQVGLAGVSDTQYF. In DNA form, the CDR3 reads TGCGCCAGCAGCCAAGTTGGTCTAGCGGGAGTTTCGGATACGCAGTATTTT.

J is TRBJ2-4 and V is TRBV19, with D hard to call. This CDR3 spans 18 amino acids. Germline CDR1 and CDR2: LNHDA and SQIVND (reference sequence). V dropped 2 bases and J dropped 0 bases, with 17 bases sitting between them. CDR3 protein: CASSISYRRIVAKNIQYF. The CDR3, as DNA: TGTGCCAGTAGTATATCTTATCGGCGGATCGTAGCCAAAAACATTCAGTACTTC.